This TCR beta chain was retrieved from a study of blood T cell repertoires in COVID-19 (dated by TCRdb to between 2020 and 2021). Broadly, across the study: Samples from collaborators originated in the United States, Italy and Spain and spanned both the acute and convalescent phases of COVID-19. The material from the prospective study consisted of cDNA or gDNA derived from T cells, B-cell-depleted T cells, or PBMCs. The dataset comprised deeply sampled blood TCRbeta repertoires from subjects exposed to, actively infected with, or recovered from COVID-19. The repertoires were released in a freely available public database intended as a resource for research on the immune response to SARS-CoV-2. Samples were obtained from the ongoing ImmuneRACE study (first 160 participants) and from over 1,000 subjects provided by 6 global collaborators. The sample metadata nearly always contained a de-identified subject ID, COVID-19 status, age in years and sex. Where available, HLA class I and class II types were obtained from metadata supplied by the sample provider rather than from assay-based typing.

The collaborating institutions used their own protocols to collect whole blood in K2EDTA tubes. Collaborator samples were shipped for TCRbeta analysis as frozen whole blood, isolated PBMCs, or DNA extracted from either sample type. CDR1 and CDR2 are read off the germline V gene as SGHVS and FQNEAQ. V is cut back by 4 bases and J by 8 bases, with 16 bases in the junction unmatched. Taken from cysteine to phenylalanine, the CDR3 has 16 residues. The DNA shown is the 48-base CDR3, in frame from base 1. This clone has more than one count but fewer than ten. No cognate antigen has been identified for it. Per-nucleotide qualities are absent, and no much larger clonotype sits a single base away. The paper as a whole reports these results and caveats: How much clinical and demographic metadata was included differed by source and by participant, and the metadata was provided uncurated.

TCRbeta CDR3 regions were amplified from genomic DNA using the immunoSEQ Assay, a bias-controlled multiplex PCR. As for the original processing: The number of nucleated cells in each sample was estimated by amplification of reference gene primers within the assay. To quantify the absolute abundance of each unique TCRbeta CDR3 rearrangement, sequence reads were collapsed and filtered. For each sample, productive Simpson clonality was calculated as the square root of Simpson's diversity index over productive rearrangements. Here the immuneACCESS table is served through TCRdb, limited to in-frame sequences with V and J called. Missing clones are a known gap in these copies; in checked studies unresolved V genes cover under half, and the rest lacks a known reason. V and J calls and clone size are as listed in that table; D and trimming were resolved from the DNA. The sample table records 150,000 to 200,000 clones; around 77% of these occur just once. The ten largest clones add up to about 6.8% of the sample.

The V and J segments used are TRBV7-8 and TRBJ1-1, and 7 junctional nucleotides match TRBD1. This clonotype was obtained from a man between 65 and 85 years old with active or convalescent COVID-19. The sequenced sample consisted of peripheral blood. The DNA reads as follows: TGTGCCAGCAGCTCGGGACAGAGACTTACCAGAGTGGAAGCTTTCTTT. Its protein product is CASSSGQRLTRVEAFF.